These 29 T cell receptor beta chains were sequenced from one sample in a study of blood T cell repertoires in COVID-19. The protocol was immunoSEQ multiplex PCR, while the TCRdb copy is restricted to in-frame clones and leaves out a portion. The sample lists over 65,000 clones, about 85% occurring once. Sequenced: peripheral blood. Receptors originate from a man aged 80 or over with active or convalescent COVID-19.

DNA for the CDR3: TGTGCCAGTAGTATCCGGACAGGGGGCATCACCGGGGAGCTGTTTTTT. Translation gives CASSIRTGGITGELFF. This rearrangement joins TRBV19 to TRBJ2-2; 11 nucleotides align to TRBD1. CDR1 LNHDA and CDR2 SQIVND come from the germline V gene (reference sequence). There are 16 residues in the CDR3. Trimming cost V 3 bases and J 4 bases; bases outside gene matches: 4. Using reference TRBV19 and TRBJ2-2 for the parts outside the CDR3, the full variable domain is DGGITQSPKYLFRKEGQNVTLSCEQNLNHDAMYWYRQDPGQGLRLIYYSQIVNDFQKGDIAEGYSVSREKKESFPLTVTSAQKNPTAFYLCASSIRTGGITGELFFGEGSRLTVL.

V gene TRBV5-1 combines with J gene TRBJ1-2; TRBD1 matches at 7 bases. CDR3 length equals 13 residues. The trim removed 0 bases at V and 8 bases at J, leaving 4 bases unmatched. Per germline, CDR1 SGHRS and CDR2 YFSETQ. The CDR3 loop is CASSLGQGRGYTF. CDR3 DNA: TGCGCCAGCAGCTTGGGACAGGGCAGGGGCTACACCTTC.

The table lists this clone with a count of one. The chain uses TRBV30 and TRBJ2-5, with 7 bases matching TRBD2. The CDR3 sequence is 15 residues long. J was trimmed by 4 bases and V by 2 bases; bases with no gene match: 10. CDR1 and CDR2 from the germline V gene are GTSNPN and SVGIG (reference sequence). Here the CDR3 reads CAWSSGGGPGETQYF. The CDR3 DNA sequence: TGTGCCTGGAGTTCTGGGGGAGGGCCGGGAGAGACCCAGTACTTC.

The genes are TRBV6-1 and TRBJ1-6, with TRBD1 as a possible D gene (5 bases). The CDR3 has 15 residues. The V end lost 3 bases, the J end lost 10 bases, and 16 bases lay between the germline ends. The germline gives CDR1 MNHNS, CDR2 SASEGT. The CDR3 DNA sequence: TGTGCCAGCAGTGATAGCGGGGGGAGGTGGTCACCCCTCCACTTT. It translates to CASSDSGGRWSPLHF.

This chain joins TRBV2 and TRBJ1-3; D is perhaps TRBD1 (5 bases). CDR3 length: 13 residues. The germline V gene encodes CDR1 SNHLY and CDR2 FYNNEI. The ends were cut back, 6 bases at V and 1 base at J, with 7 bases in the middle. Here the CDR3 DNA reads TGTGCCAGCAGCAGGGTTTCTGGAAACACCATATATTTT. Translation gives CASSRVSGNTIYF.

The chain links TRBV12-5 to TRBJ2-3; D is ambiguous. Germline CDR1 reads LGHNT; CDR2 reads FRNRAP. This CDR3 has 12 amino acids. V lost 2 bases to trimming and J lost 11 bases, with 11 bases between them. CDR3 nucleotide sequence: TGTGCTAGTGGTTTGTATGACAAGGAGCAGTATTTT. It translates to CASGLYDKEQYF.

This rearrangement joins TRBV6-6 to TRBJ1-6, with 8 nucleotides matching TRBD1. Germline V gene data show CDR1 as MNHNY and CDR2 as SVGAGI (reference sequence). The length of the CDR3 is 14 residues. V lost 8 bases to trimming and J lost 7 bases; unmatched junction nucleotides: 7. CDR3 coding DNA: TGTGCCAGCGGCCAGGGACAGGACAATTCACCCCTCCACTTT. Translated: CASGQGQDNSPLHF.

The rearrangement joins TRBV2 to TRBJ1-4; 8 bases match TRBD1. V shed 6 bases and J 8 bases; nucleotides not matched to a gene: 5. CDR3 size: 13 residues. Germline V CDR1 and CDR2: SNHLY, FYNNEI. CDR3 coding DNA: TGTGCCAGCAGGGTCAACAGGGGGGAAAAACTGTTTTTT. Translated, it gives CASRVNRGEKLFF. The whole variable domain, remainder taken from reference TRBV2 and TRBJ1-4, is EPEVTQTPSHQVTQMGQEVILRCVPISNHLYFYWYRQILGQKVEFLVSFYNNEISEKSEIFDDQFSVERPDGSNFTLKIRSTKLEDSAMYFCASRVNRGEKLFFGSGTQLSVL.

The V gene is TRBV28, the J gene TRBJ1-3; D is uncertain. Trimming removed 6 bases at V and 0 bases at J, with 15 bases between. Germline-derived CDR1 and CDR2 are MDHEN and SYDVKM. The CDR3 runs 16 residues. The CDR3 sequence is CASRLGVGSSGNTIYF. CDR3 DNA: TGTGCCAGCAGGCTGGGAGTAGGGAGCTCTGGAAACACCATATATTTT.

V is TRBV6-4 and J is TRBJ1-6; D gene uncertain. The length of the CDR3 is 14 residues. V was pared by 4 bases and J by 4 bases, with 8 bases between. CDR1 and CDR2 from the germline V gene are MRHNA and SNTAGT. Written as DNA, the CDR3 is TGTGCCAGCAGTGGCCGGGGTTATAATTCACCCCTCCACTTT. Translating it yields CASSGRGYNSPLHF.

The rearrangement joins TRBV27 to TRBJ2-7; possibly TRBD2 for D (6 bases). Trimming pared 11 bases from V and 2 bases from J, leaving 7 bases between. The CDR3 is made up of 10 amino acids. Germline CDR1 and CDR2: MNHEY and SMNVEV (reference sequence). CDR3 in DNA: TGTGCCGCGGGGACCTACGAGCAGTACGTC. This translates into CAAGTYEQYV.

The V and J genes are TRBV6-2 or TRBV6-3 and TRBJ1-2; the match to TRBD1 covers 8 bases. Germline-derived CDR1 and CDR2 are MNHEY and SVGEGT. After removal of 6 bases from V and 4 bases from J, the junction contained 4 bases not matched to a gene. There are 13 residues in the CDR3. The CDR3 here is CASSRTGGYGYTF. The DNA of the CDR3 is TGTGCCAGCAGCAGAACAGGGGGCTATGGCTACACCTTC.

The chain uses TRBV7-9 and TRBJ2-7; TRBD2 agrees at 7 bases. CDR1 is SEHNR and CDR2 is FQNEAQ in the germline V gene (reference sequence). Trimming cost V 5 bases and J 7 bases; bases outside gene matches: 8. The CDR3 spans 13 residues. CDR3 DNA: TGTGCCAGCAGCCCGGGAGGTTCGGGGGAGCAGTACGTC. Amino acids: CASSPGGSGEQYV.

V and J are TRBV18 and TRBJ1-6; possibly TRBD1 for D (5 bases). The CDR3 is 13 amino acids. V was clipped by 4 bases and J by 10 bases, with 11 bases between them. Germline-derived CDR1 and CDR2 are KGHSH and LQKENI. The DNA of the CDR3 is TGTGCCAGCTCACTCACGGGGGTGTCACCCCTCCACTTT. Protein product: CASSLTGVSPLHF.

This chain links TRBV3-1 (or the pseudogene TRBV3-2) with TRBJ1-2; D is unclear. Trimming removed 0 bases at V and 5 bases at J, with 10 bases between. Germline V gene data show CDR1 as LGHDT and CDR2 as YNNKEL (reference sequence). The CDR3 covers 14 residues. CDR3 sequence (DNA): TGTGCCAGCAGCCAAGATTCACAGAGATATGGCTACACCTTC. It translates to CASSQDSQRYGYTF.

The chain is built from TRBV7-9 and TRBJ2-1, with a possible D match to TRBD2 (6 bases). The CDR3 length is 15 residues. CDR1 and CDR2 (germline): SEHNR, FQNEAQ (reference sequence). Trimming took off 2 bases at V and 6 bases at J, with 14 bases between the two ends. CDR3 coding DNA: TGTGCCAGCAGCTTATCCGGACTACGACTCAATGAGCAGTTCTTC. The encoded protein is CASSLSGLRLNEQFF.

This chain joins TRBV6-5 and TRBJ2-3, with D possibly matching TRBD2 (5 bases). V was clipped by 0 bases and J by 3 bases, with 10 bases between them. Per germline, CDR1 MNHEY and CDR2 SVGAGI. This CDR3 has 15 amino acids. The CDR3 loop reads CASSYSGRGTDTQYF. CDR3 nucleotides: TGTGCCAGCAGTTACTCCGGCCGGGGTACAGATACGCAGTATTTT.

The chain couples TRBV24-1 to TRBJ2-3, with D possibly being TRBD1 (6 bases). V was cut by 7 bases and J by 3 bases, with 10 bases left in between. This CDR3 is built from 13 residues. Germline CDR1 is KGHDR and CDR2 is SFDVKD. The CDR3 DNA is TGTGCCACCAGAGGGGGTTTTACAGATACGCAGTATTTT. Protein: CATRGGFTDTQYF.

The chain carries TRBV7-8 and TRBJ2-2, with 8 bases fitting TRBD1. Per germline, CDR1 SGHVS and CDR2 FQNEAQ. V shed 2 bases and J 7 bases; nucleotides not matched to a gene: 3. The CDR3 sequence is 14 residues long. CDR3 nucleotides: TGTGCCAGCAGCTTAACCAGGGGGCACGGGGAGCTGTTTTTT. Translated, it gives CASSLTRGHGELFF. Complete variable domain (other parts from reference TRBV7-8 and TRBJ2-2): GAGVSQSPRYKVAKRGQDVALRCDPISGHVSLFWYQQALGQGPEFLTYFQNEAQLDKSGLPSDRFFAERPEGSVSTLKIQRTQQEDSAVYLCASSLTRGHGELFFGEGSRLTVL.

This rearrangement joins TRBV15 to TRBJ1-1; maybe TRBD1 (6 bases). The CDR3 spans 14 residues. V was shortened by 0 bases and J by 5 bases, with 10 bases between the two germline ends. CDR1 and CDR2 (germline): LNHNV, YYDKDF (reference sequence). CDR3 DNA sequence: TGTGCCACCAGCAGAGAACAGGGCAGGACTGAAGCTTTCTTT. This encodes CATSREQGRTEAFF.

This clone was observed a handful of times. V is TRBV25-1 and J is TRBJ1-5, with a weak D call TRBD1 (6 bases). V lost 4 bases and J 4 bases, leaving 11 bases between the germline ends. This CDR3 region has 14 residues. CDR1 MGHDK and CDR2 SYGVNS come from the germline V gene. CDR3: CASSVTGMNQPQHF. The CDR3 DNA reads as TGTGCCAGCAGTGTAACAGGGATGAATCAGCCCCAGCATTTT.

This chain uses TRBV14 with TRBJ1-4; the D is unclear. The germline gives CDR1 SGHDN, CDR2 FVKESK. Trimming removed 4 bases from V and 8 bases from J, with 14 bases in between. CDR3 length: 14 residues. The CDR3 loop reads CASSLGAGTEKLFF. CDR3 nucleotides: TGTGCCAGCAGCCTGGGTGCAGGAACCGAAAAACTGTTTTTT.

CDR3 bases: TGTGCCTGGAGTGTAGTGGGTTTCGGGGGGCTGAGAACCGGGGAGCTGTTTTTT. Translated: CAWSVVGFGGLRTGELFF. The chain recombines TRBV30 with TRBJ2-2; TRBD2 might be the D (7 bases). Germline V lookup: CDR1 GTSNPN, CDR2 SVGIG (reference sequence). V dropped 0 bases and J dropped 5 bases, with 22 bases sitting between them. The CDR3 contains 18 residues.

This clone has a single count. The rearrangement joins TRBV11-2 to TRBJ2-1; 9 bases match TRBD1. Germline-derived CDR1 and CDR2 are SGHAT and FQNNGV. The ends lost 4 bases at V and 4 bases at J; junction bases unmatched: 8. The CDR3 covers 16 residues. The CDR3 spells CASSSGQGSWYNEQFF. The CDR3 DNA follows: TGTGCCAGCAGCTCTGGACAGGGGTCATGGTACAATGAGCAGTTCTTC.

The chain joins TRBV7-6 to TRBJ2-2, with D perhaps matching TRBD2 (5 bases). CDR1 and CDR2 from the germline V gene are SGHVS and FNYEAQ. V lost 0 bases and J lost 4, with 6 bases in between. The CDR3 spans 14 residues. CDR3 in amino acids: CASSLAGSTGELFF. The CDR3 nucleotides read TGTGCCAGCAGCTTAGCGGGGAGCACCGGGGAGCTGTTTTTT. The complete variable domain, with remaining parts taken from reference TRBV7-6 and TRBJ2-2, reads GAGVSQSPRYKVTKRGQDVALRCDPISGHVSLYWYRQALGQGPEFLTYFNYEAQQDKSGLPNDRFSAERPEGSISTLTIQRTEQRDSAMYRCASSLAGSTGELFFGEGSRLTVL.

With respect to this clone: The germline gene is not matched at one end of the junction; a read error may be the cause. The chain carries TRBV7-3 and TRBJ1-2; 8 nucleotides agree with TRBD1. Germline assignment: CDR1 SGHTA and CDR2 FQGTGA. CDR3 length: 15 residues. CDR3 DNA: TGTGCCAGCAGCCTAACAGGGGGTTCGAACTATGGCTACACCTTC. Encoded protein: CASSLTGGSNYGYTF.

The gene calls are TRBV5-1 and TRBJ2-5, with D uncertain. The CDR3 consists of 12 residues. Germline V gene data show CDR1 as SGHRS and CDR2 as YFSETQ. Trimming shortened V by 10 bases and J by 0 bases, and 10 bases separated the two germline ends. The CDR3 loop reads CAGRHHQETQYF. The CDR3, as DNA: TGCGCCGGAAGACACCACCAAGAGACCCAGTACTTC.

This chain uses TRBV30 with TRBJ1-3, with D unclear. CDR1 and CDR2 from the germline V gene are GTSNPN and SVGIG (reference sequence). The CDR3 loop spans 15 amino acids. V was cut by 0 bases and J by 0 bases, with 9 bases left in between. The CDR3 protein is CAWSVLVSSGNTIYF. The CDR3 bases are TGTGCCTGGAGTGTCCTCGTGAGCTCTGGAAACACCATATATTTT.

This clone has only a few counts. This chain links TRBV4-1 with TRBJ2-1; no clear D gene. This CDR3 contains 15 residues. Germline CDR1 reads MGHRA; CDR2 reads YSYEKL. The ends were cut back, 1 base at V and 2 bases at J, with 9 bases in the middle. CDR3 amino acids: CASSQGRVTYNEQFF. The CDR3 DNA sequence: TGCGCCAGCAGCCAAGGACGGGTAACCTACAATGAGCAGTTCTTC.